These T cell receptor beta chains were read from a single sample in a study of blood T cells in healthy people across ages. In TCRdb, the 5' RACE reads were re-called with MiXCR into one record per CDR3 protein. The sample includes roughly 2 million distinct CDR3 sequences, around 48% of them seen just once. Sequenced material: blood. These receptors were taken from a woman aged 40-49 years in good health. Both conserved end residues are part of each CDR3. D genes are given only for firm matches. Size is omitted from some rows. Given values are once, few, many or a class for expanded clones.

v_call,clone_size,j_call,d_call,cdr3_nt,cdr3_aa
TRBV20-1,few,TRBJ2-1,TRBD2,TGCAGTGCCAGAGGGGGGCTTAGCGGGGAAAGGAGCTCCTACAATGAGCAGTTCTTC,CSARGGLSGERSSYNEQFF
TRBV6-5,few,TRBJ2-3,TRBD2,TGTGCCAGCAGTTACACGCTCGGGGGGGCGGCAGATACGCAGTATTTT,CASSYTLGGAADTQYF
TRBV27,.,TRBJ1-6,.,TGTGCCAGCAGTTCTACAGCATCTTCGGGCAATTCACCCCTCCACTTT,CASSSTASSGNSPLHF
TRBV10-3,once,TRBJ2-1,.,TGTGCCATCAGTGAGGTTAATCGACAGAACTACAATGAGCAGTTCTTC,CAISEVNRQNYNEQFF
TRBV25-1,.,TRBJ2-3,.,TGTGCCAGCAGTGATTCTAGCTTGTTAGATACGCAGTATTTT,CASSDSSLLDTQYF
TRBV24-1,.,TRBJ2-7,TRBD1,TGTGCCACCAGTGAATCGTCGACAGGGAGCTCCTACGAGCAGTACTTC,CATSESSTGSSYEQYF
TRBV6-5,few,TRBJ2-7,TRBD2,TGTGCCAGCAGTCGCCGGTCGGCGGGGGTGAACGAGCAGTACTTC,CASSRRSAGVNEQYF
TRBV7-9,few,TRBJ1-1,.,TGTGCCAGCAGCCCCTCATCGAACACTGAAGCTTTCTTT,CASSPSSNTEAFF
TRBV7-8,.,TRBJ1-2,.,TGTGCCAGCAGCCCCACTCTCTTCGAGGGGGGTGGCTACACCTTC,CASSPTLFEGGGYTF
TRBV24-1,few,TRBJ2-3,.,TGTGCCACATCGAGTGCTAGCACAGATACGCAGTATTTT,CATSSASTDTQYF
TRBV29-1,few,TRBJ1-1,.,TGCAGCGTCCGGACAGAGGGTTTCTCTGAAGCTTTCTTT,CSVRTEGFSEAFF
TRBV15,.,TRBJ1-2,.,TGTGCCACCAGCAGAGATTTAGGGGCGGGGGATGGCTACACCTTC,CATSRDLGAGDGYTF
TRBV12-3/TRBV12-4,.,TRBJ2-5,.,TGTGCCAGCAGTTTTAGACAGGACCAAGAGACCCAGTACTTC,CASSFRQDQETQYF
TRBV27,many,TRBJ2-6,.,TGTGCCAGCAGCTTTACCTCTGGGGCCAACGTCCTGACTTTC,CASSFTSGANVLTF
TRBV7-7,.,TRBJ2-7,TRBD1,TGTGCTAGCAGCGGGGGACAGGGGGCGCTTTACGAGCAGTACTTC,CASSGGQGALYEQYF
TRBV20-1,few,TRBJ2-7,TRBD2,TGCAGTGCTCAACGCGGGGGGGCATACGAGCAGTACTTC,CSAQRGGAYEQYF
TRBV28,.,TRBJ1-2,.,TGTGCCAGCAGTTTATACAAACCCAATCCCATGGAGGATGGCTACACCTTC,CASSLYKPNPMEDGYTF
TRBV5-4,once,TRBJ2-6,.,TGTGCCAGCAGCTATCTAGCATCTGGGGCCAACGTCCTGACTTTC,CASSYLASGANVLTF
TRBV13,.,TRBJ2-7,TRBD2,TGTGCCAGCCGACGAGGGCGGGGGAGCCCCTACGAGCAGTACTTC,CASRRGRGSPYEQYF
TRBV7-6,.,TRBJ2-1,.,TGTGCCAGCAGCTTATCGGAACGCCTAAACGACAATGGGCAGTTCTTC,CASSLSERLNDNGQFF
TRBV29-1,.,TRBJ2-1,TRBD1,TGCAGGCGGACAGGGGTTTGCAATGAGCAGTTCTTC,CRRTGVCNEQFF
TRBV3-1,.,TRBJ2-6,.,TGTGCCAGCAGCACGCAGAGCTCTGGGGCCGACGTCCTGACTTTC,CASSTQSSGADVLTF
TRBV12-3/TRBV12-4,many,TRBJ1-5,.,TGTGCCAGCAGTTTTGGTGGTACTCAGCCCCAGCATTTT,CASSFGGTQPQHF
TRBV7-9,few,TRBJ2-7,.,TGTGCCAGCAGCGCCACAGCATACGAGCAGTACTTC,CASSATAYEQYF
TRBV7-2,.,TRBJ2-4,TRBD2,TGTGCCAGCAGCTTCTCTAGCGGAAAAAACATTCAGTACTTC,CASSFSSGKNIQYF
TRBV6-5,few,TRBJ1-1,.,TGTGCCAGCAGTTACCAGGGATTGAACACTGAAGCTTTCTTT,CASSYQGLNTEAFF
TRBV4-3,.,TRBJ2-1,.,TGCGCCAGCAGCCAAGATTACGGCAGTAGCTCCTACAATGAGCAGTTCTTC,CASSQDYGSSSYNEQFF